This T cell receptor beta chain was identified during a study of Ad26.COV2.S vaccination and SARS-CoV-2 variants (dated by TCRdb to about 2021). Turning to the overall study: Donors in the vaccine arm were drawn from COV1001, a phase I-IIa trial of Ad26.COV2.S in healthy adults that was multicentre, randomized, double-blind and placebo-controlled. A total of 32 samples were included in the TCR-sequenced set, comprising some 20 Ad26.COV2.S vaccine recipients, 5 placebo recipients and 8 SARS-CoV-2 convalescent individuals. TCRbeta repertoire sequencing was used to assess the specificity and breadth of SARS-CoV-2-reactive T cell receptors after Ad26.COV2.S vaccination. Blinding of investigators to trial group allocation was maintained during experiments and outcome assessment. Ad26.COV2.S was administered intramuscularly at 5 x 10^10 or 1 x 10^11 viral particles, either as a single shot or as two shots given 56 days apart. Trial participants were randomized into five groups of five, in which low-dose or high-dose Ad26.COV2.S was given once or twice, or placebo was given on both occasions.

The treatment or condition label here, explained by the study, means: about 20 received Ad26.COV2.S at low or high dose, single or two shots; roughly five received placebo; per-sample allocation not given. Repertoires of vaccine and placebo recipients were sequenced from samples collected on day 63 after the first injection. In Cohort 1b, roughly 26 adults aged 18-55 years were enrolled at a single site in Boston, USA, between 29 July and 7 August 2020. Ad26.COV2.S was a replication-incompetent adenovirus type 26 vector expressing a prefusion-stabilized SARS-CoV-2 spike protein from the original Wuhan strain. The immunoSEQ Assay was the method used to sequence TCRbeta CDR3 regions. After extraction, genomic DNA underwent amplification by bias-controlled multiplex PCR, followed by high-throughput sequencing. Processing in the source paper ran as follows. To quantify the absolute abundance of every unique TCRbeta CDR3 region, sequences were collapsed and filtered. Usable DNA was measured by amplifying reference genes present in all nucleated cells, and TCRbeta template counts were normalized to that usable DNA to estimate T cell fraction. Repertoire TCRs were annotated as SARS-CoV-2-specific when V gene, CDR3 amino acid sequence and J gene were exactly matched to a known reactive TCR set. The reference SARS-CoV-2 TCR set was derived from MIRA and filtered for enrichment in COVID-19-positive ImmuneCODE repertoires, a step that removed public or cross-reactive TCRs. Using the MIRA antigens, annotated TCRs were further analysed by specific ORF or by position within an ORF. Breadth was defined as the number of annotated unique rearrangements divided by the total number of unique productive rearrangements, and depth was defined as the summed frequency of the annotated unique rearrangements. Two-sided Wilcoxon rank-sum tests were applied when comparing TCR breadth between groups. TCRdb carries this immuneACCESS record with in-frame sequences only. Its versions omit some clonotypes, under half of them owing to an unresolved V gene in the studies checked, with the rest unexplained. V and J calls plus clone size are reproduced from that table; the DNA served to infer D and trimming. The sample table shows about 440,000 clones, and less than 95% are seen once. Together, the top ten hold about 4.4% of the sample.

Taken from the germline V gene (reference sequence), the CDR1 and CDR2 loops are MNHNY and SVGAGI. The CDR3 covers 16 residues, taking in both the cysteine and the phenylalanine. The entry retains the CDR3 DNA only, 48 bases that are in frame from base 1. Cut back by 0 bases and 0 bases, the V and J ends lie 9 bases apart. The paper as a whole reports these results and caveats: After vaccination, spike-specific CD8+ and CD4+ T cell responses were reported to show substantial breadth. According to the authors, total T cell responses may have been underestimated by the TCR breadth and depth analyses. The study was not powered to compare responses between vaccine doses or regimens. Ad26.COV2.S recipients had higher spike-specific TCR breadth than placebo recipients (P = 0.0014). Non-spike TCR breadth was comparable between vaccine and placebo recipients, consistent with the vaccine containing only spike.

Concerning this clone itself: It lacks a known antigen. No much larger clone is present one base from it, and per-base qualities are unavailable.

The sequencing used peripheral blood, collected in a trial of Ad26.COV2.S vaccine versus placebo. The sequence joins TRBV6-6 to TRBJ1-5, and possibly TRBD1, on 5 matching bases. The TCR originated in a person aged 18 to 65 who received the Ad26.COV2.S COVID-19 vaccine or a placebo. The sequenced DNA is TGTGCCAGCAGTTACTCCCAGGGCAATAGCAATCAGCCCCAGCATTTT. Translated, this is CASSYSQGNSNQPQHF.